The 32 T cell receptor beta chains below all came from one sample that was sequenced in a study of regulatory T cells in long-lasting Graves disease. Relying on iRepertoire HTBI primers and Arm-PCR of CDR3 regions, the team built TCR beta libraries. A single record per CDR3 protein comes from TCRdb applying MiXCR to the multiplex PCR reads. The sample consists of over 650,000 distinct CDR3 sequences, approximately 29% of them appearing once. Sample time point: persistent/refractory GD, antithyroid drugs over 5 years with positive TRAb. RNA extracted from PBMCs served as the sequencing template. This specimen was peripheral blood mononuclear cells (PBMCs), taken when the disease was refractory, from a patient treated with antithyroid drugs. Receptor source: a female donor with Graves disease.

The sample holds many counts of this clonotype. The chain employs TRBV3-1 and TRBJ1-4, with D possibly matching TRBD1 (6 bases). The CDR3 consists of 15 residues. Germline V gives CDR1 LGHDT, CDR2 YNNKEL (reference sequence). V lost 4 bases to trimming and J lost 4 bases, with 13 bases between them. Here the CDR3 DNA reads TGTGCCAGCAGCCCTTCGGACAGTTTTAATGAAAAACTGTTTTTT. It specifies CASSPSDSFNEKLFF.

The table lists this clonotype with a few counts. The chain has TRBV6-9 and TRBJ1-2; 10 positions agree with TRBD1. J was trimmed by 4 bases and V by 3 bases; bases with no gene match: 8. Germline CDR1 reads MNHGY; CDR2 reads SVAAGI. The CDR3 is 16 residues long. In nucleotides, the CDR3 is TGTGCCAGCAGTTACCGGGACAGGGGACCGACCTATGGCTACACCTTC. Protein: CASSYRDRGPTYGYTF.

This clonotype was observed at least ten times. This chain connects TRBV28 to TRBJ1-5; D is unclear. The germline V gene encodes CDR1 MDHEN and CDR2 SYDVKM. Trimming stripped 2 bases from V and 11 bases from J, with 19 bases between. This CDR3 has 15 residues. The CDR3 region is CASSLPRTIAATQHF. CDR3 in DNA: TGTGCCAGCAGTTTACCCCGGACTATAGCGGCGACCCAGCATTTT. Using reference TRBV28 and TRBJ1-5 for the parts outside the CDR3, the full variable domain is DVKVTQSSRYLVKRTGEKVFLECVQDMDHENMFWYRQDPGLGLRLIYFSYDVKMKEKGDIPEGYSVSREKKERFSLILESASTNQTSMYLCASSLPRTIAATQHFGDGTRLSIL.

This clonotype was detected many times. The chain couples TRBV2 to TRBJ1-1, with 8 bases fitting TRBD1. CDR3 length equals 15 residues. Germline lookup yields CDR1 SNHLY and CDR2 FYNNEI. The J segment lost 2 bases and the V segment lost 6 bases, leaving 8 bases of the junction unmatched. The CDR3 spells CASRLHGQGNTEAFF. The CDR3 DNA follows: TGTGCCAGCAGACTCCACGGACAGGGCAACACTGAAGCTTTCTTT.

The chain joins TRBV7-2 to TRBJ2-7; no clear D gene. The CDR3 has 12 amino acids. The V gene lost 6 bases and the J gene lost 5 bases, with 11 bases spanning the gap. Looked up from germline, CDR1 is SGHTA and CDR2 is FQGNSA. The CDR3 sequence is CASRGAAHEQYF. The CDR3 DNA follows: TGTGCCAGCAGGGGTGCGGCCCACGAGCAGTACTTC.

This chain connects TRBV19 to TRBJ1-2, with 9 bases lining up with TRBD1. The CDR3 covers 17 residues. The J segment lost 2 bases and the V segment lost 5 bases, leaving 12 bases of the junction unmatched. Germline loops: CDR1 LNHDA, CDR2 SQIVND (reference sequence). The CDR3: CASSPGTGLQVNYGYTF. The CDR3 DNA sequence: TGTGCCAGTAGTCCCGGGACAGGGCTACAAGTAAACTATGGCTACACCTTC. Drawing the rest from reference TRBV19 and TRBJ1-2, the complete variable domain is DGGITQSPKYLFRKEGQNVTLSCEQNLNHDAMYWYRQDPGQGLRLIYYSQIVNDFQKGDIAEGYSVSREKKESFPLTVTSAQKNPTAFYLCASSPGTGLQVNYGYTFGSGTRLTVV.

This clonotype was seen more than once but under ten times. CDR3 in amino acids: CASSQEGIRAFF. As DNA, the CDR3 is TGTGCCAGCAGCCAAGAAGGGATAAGGGCTTTCTTT. This chain links TRBV3-1 with TRBJ1-1; D unresolved. The germline V gene encodes CDR1 LGHDT and CDR2 YNNKEL (reference sequence). The CDR3 is 12 amino acids. V lost 0 bases and J 11 bases, leaving 10 bases between the germline ends.

This chain links TRBV15 with TRBJ1-2, with TRBD1 matching 9 bases. CDR1 and CDR2 from the germline V gene are LNHNV and YYDKDF (reference sequence). The CDR3 extends over 16 amino acids. The ends lost 1 base at V and 8 bases at J; junction bases unmatched: 11. As DNA, the CDR3 is TGTGCCACCAGCAGAGGAGTTTACCGGACAGGGGACGGCTACACCTTC. As protein: CATSRGVYRTGDGYTF.

V and J are TRBV7-2 and TRBJ1-2, with 8 bases lining up with TRBD1. The germline V gene has CDR1 SGHTA and CDR2 FQGNSA. The trim removed 5 bases at V and 8 bases at J, leaving 13 bases unmatched. This CDR3 spans 15 amino acids. The CDR3 DNA sequence: TGTGCCAGCAGCCCCGGGGACAGGCGAGGTCGGGGCTACACCTTC. It encodes CASSPGDRRGRGYTF.

The chain joins TRBV28 to TRBJ1-4; 9 positions agree with TRBD1. Trimming at V came to 6 bases and at J to 8 bases, leaving 10 bases not matched to a gene. Looked up from germline, CDR1 is MDHEN and CDR2 is SYDVKM. There are 15 residues in the CDR3. Here the CDR3 reads CASSGSGTGNEKLFF. CDR3 bases: TGTGCCAGCAGCGGCTCCGGGACAGGGAACGAAAAACTGTTTTTT. Complete variable domain (other parts from reference TRBV28 and TRBJ1-4): DVKVTQSSRYLVKRTGEKVFLECVQDMDHENMFWYRQDPGLGLRLIYFSYDVKMKEKGDIPEGYSVSREKKERFSLILESASTNQTSMYLCASSGSGTGNEKLFFGSGTQLSVL.

V and J are TRBV29-1 and TRBJ1-3; D not certain. V was clipped by 3 bases and J by 5 bases, with 11 bases between them. The CDR3 runs to 13 residues. CDR1 is SQVTM, CDR2 ANQGSEA, per germline. This CDR3 reads CSVEEVDRNTIYF. In DNA form, the CDR3 reads TGCAGCGTTGAGGAGGTTGACAGAAACACCATATATTTT.

This clonotype was recorded many times. V gene TRBV2 combines with J gene TRBJ2-4, with no clear D. CDR1 and CDR2 (germline): SNHLY, FYNNEI. The ends were cut back, 6 bases at V and 0 bases at J, with 9 bases in the middle. This CDR3 is built from 14 residues. The CDR3 sequence: CASRITIAKNIQYF. CDR3 nucleotide sequence: TGTGCCAGCAGGATAACTATAGCCAAAAACATTCAGTACTTC. Looking up the rest from reference TRBV2 and TRBJ2-4 gives the full variable domain: EPEVTQTPSHQVTQMGQEVILRCVPISNHLYFYWYRQILGQKVEFLVSFYNNEISEKSEIFDDQFSVERPDGSNFTLKIRSTKLEDSAMYFCASRITIAKNIQYFGAGTRLSVL.

The V and J genes are TRBV6-1 and TRBJ1-1; D is unclear. Germline-derived CDR1 and CDR2 are MNHNS and SASEGT. V lost 3 bases and J lost 2, with 13 bases in between. The CDR3 has 15 residues. CDR3 amino acids: CASSDGWGINTEAFF. The CDR3, as DNA: TGTGCCAGCAGTGACGGATGGGGTATTAACACTGAAGCTTTCTTT.

This clonotype has at least ten counts. The gene calls are TRBV29-1 and TRBJ1-2; D ambiguous. The V gene lost 1 base and the J gene lost 3 bases, with 9 bases spanning the gap. The CDR3 sequence is 13 residues long. Germline V lookup: CDR1 SQVTM, CDR2 ANQGSEA. Here the CDR3 DNA reads TGCAGCGTTGAAGGGCAAAATTACTATGGCTACACCTTC. It codes for CSVEGQNYYGYTF.

The sample holds many counts of this clonotype. This chain links TRBV7-2 with TRBJ2-5; tentatively, D is TRBD2 (5 bases). Germline CDR1 is SGHTA and CDR2 is FQGNSA. This CDR3 comprises 16 residues. V lost 4 bases to trimming and J lost 5 bases, with 20 bases between them. CDR3 sequence (DNA): TGTGCCAGCAGCTCAACCTCGATGGACTTCTGGGAGACCCAGTACTTC. Translation gives CASSSTSMDFWETQYF.

In its sample, this clonotype was seen once. One junction end disagrees with the germline gene, perhaps due to a read error. V and J are TRBV3-1 and TRBJ1-2; D is possibly TRBD1 (5 bases). CDR3 length: 14 amino acids. Germline V lookup: CDR1 LGHDT, CDR2 YNNKEL (reference sequence). This CDR3 reads CANSQGQGFYGYTF. The CDR3, as DNA: TGTGCCAACAGCCAAGGGCAGGGTTTCTATGGCTACACCTTC.

This chain joins TRBV20-1 and TRBJ1-4; 8 bases align to TRBD1. This CDR3 region has 12 residues. Germline CDR1 DFQATT, CDR2 SNEGSKA (reference sequence). With 3 bases clipped from V and 7 bases from J, the junction kept 1 base outside the gene matches. CDR3 sequence (DNA): TGCAGTGCTAGTGGGACAGGTGAAAAACTGTTTTTT. This sequence encodes CSASGTGEKLFF.

This clonotype appeared many times. The gene calls are TRBV6-1 and TRBJ2-1, with unresolved D. Germline V gene sequence: CDR1 MNHNS, CDR2 SASEGT. The CDR3 has 15 amino acids. V was pared by 1 base and J by 4 bases, with 11 bases between. The CDR3 loop is CASSEDPLGYNEQFF. The CDR3 DNA reads as TGTGCCAGCAGTGAAGACCCTTTGGGGTACAATGAGCAGTTCTTC.

J is TRBJ2-5 and V is TRBV29-1; 7 bases agree with TRBD1. Germline-derived CDR1 and CDR2 are SQVTM and ANQGSEA. The CDR3 covers 17 residues. The J segment lost 3 bases and the V segment lost 1 base, leaving 14 bases of the junction unmatched. CDR3 coding DNA: TGCAGCGTTGAAGGCGGACAGGCGCCTATGATAGAAGAGACCCAGTACTTC. Translated: CSVEGGQAPMIEETQYF.

This clonotype was found a few times. This sequence joins TRBV27 and TRBJ1-5; D is ambiguous. The CDR3 length is 15 residues. Trimming removed 3 bases at V and 0 bases at J, with 9 bases between. CDR1 MNHEY and CDR2 SMNVEV come from the germline V gene (reference sequence). CDR3: CASSLGHNSNQPQHF. The CDR3 DNA reads TGTGCCAGCAGTTTGGGCCACAATAGCAATCAGCCCCAGCATTTT.

Only a few counts were recorded for this clonotype. The rearrangement uses TRBV18 and TRBJ1-1; D is unclear. In germline, CDR1 is KGHSH, CDR2 LQKENI. V was trimmed by 0 bases and J by 0 bases, leaving 8 bases between them. This CDR3 is built from 15 residues. The CDR3 reads CASSPPEGLNTEAFF. Written as DNA, the CDR3 is TGTGCCAGCTCACCACCGGAGGGCCTGAACACTGAAGCTTTCTTT.

This clonotype was observed at least ten times. V is TRBV20-1 and J is TRBJ2-5, with 7 bases that match TRBD2. Germline values: CDR1 DFQATT, CDR2 SNEGSKA (reference sequence). The CDR3 contains 16 residues. J was trimmed by 0 bases and V by 1 base; bases with no gene match: 8. In DNA, the CDR3 is TGCAGTGCTAGAGTAGGGGAGGGTTGGTACCAAGAGACCCAGTACTTC. Protein: CSARVGEGWYQETQYF.

The table lists this clonotype with many counts. This rearrangement joins TRBV6-1 to TRBJ1-1, with 7 bases identical to TRBD1. Germline CDR1 reads MNHNS; CDR2 reads SASEGT. V lost 7 bases to trimming and J lost 4 bases; unmatched junction nucleotides: 12. The CDR3 is 15 residues long. The CDR3 loop is CASTRDSRVGTEAFF. In nucleotides, the CDR3 is TGTGCCAGCACCCGGGACAGTCGGGTAGGCACTGAAGCTTTCTTT.

This clonotype appeared many times. DNA for the CDR3: TGTGCCAGCAGCGAGGACAGGCGCTCGAATCAGCCCCAGCATTTT. Protein: CASSEDRRSNQPQHF. The chain employs TRBV2 and TRBJ1-5, with TRBD1 matching over 7 bases. The CDR3 is made up of 15 amino acids. V lost 6 bases and J lost 4; bases outside the gene matches: 9. In germline, CDR1 is SNHLY, CDR2 FYNNEI.

The chain employs TRBV18 and TRBJ2-4, with D perhaps given as TRBD1 or TRBD2 (5 bases each). The germline V gene encodes CDR1 KGHSH and CDR2 LQKENI. CDR3 size: 14 residues. Between the trimmed V and J ends, which lost 8 bases and 1 base, there was a span of 12 bases. The CDR3 spells CASSPGAAKNIQYF. The CDR3 region has the DNA TGTGCCAGCAGCCCCGGGGCGGCCAAAAACATTCAGTACTTC.

This chain joins TRBV9 and TRBJ1-5; the D gene is possibly TRBD1 (6 bases). V lost 3 bases and J 5 bases, leaving 12 bases between the germline ends. The CDR3 is 14 amino acids. Germline CDR1 SGDLS, CDR2 YYNGEE. CDR3 amino acids: CASSARGDDQPQHF. The CDR3 region has the DNA TGTGCCAGCAGCGCCAGGGGCGACGATCAGCCCCAGCATTTT.

The gene calls are TRBV18 and TRBJ1-4; D might be TRBD1 (6 bases). The CDR3 is made up of 14 amino acids. V was trimmed by 2 bases and J by 8 bases, leaving 12 bases between them. Per the germline V gene, CDR1 is KGHSH and CDR2 is LQKENI. CDR3 amino acids: CASSPTGTLEKLFF. For the CDR3, the DNA is TGTGCCAGCTCACCAACAGGGACCTTAGAAAAACTGTTTTTT. The full variable domain, rest sourced from reference TRBV18 and TRBJ1-4, is NAGVMQNPRHLVRRRGQEARLRCSPMKGHSHVYWYRQLPEEGLKFMVYLQKENIIDESGMPKERFSAEFPKEGPSILRIQQVVRGDSAAYFCASSPTGTLEKLFFGSGTQLSVL.

This clonotype was detected a few times. The V gene is TRBV3-1, the J gene TRBJ1-2, with D unclear. CDR1 and CDR2 (germline): LGHDT, YNNKEL (reference sequence). V lost 2 bases and J 2 bases, leaving 15 bases between the germline ends. The CDR3 sequence is 16 residues long. CDR3 coding DNA: TGTGCCAGCAGCCAAATGCACTCCCTAGTGAACTATGGCTACACCTTC. Its translation is CASSQMHSLVNYGYTF.

This clonotype was observed many times. The genes are TRBV28 and TRBJ1-6; D is unresolved. CDR1 is MDHEN, CDR2 SYDVKM, per germline. CDR3 length equals 14 residues. The V end was cut by 5 bases, the J end by 6 bases, with 11 bases between. As DNA, the CDR3 is TGTGCCAGCAGTCAGGCGTTAACTAATTCACCCCTCCACTTT. Its translation: CASSQALTNSPLHF.

The chain joins TRBV11-2 to TRBJ1-2; D uncertain. The CDR3 totals 16 residues. The germline V and J ends were trimmed by 3 bases and 7 bases, with 21 bases remaining between them. Germline values: CDR1 SGHAT, CDR2 FQNNGV. CDR3 DNA sequence: TGTGCCAGCAGCTTCCCTTTGAAGAGCCCTAAGGGTGGCTACACCTTC. Its translation is CASSFPLKSPKGGYTF.

The rearrangement joins TRBV16 to TRBJ2-7; TRBD2 is a possible D gene (6 bases). The ends were cut back, 4 bases at V and 4 bases at J, with 11 bases in the middle. The CDR3 has 13 amino acids. Germline assignment: CDR1 KGHSY and CDR2 FQNENV. Here the CDR3 reads CASSPPAGYEQYF. The CDR3 DNA is TGTGCCAGCAGCCCCCCGGCGGGGTACGAGCAGTACTTC.

This sequence joins TRBV12-3 or TRBV12-4 and TRBJ1-4; D is unresolved. Trimming removed 1 base from V and 0 bases from J, with 12 bases in between. The CDR3 runs to 17 residues. For the CDR3, the DNA is TGTGCCAGCAGTTTAGGTGGTCTCCTAGCAACTAATGAAAAACTGTTTTTT. Protein: CASSLGGLLATNEKLFF.